This entry lists 27 T cell receptor beta chains sequenced from one sample in a study of T-cell memory formation after mild COVID-19. In TCRdb, the 5' RACE reads were re-called with MiXCR into one record per CDR3 protein. The sample carries a few hundred thousand distinct CDR3 sequences, roughly 15% recorded once. The sample taken for sequencing was PBMCs or a T cell subset sorted from them (not recorded which). These receptors all come from a young man who had mild COVID-19 (a few samples of this study predate the infection). Cell type and time point are not known.

This clonotype was counted between two and nine times. This chain connects TRBV2 to TRBJ2-3; 8 bases map to TRBD2. The V and J ends lost 7 bases and 2 bases, in that order; junction bases with no gene match: 5. Looked up from germline, CDR1 is SNHLY and CDR2 is FYNNEI. This CDR3 has 14 amino acids. The CDR3 region is CASMSGGATDTQYF. For the CDR3, the DNA is TGTGCCAGCATGTCCGGGGGGGCCACAGATACGCAGTATTTT.

In this sample, this clonotype turned up a few times. The V call is TRBV20-1, the J call TRBJ2-1; the D is unclear. This CDR3 is built from 12 residues. Germline CDR1 is DFQATT and CDR2 is SNEGSKA (reference sequence). V gave up 2 bases and J gave up 9 bases, with 11 bases separating them. The CDR3 protein is CSARRLESEQFF. Here the CDR3 DNA reads TGCAGTGCTAGACGGCTGGAAAGTGAGCAGTTCTTC.

In its sample, this clonotype was seen a few times. The V gene is TRBV7-9, the J gene TRBJ2-7; 10 bases are shared with TRBD1. V lost 5 bases to trimming and J lost 2 bases; unmatched junction nucleotides: 9. The germline V gene encodes CDR1 SEHNR and CDR2 FQNEAQ (reference sequence). The CDR3 consists of 16 residues. The DNA for the CDR3 is TGTGCCAGCAGCGGGACCTTAGACAGGGGGCCCTACGAGCAGTACTTC. The encoded protein is CASSGTLDRGPYEQYF. The variable domain in full, completed from reference TRBV7-9 and TRBJ2-7, reads DTGVSQNPRHKITKRGQNVTFRCDPISEHNRLYWYRQTLGQGPEFLTYFQNEAQLEKSRLLSDRFSAERPKGSFSTLEIQRTEQGDSAMYLCASSGTLDRGPYEQYFGPGTRLTVT.

The genes are TRBV9 and TRBJ2-1; tentative D call: TRBD1 (5 bases). This CDR3 spans 15 amino acids. CDR1 and CDR2 from the germline V gene are SGDLS and YYNGEE. V was clipped by 4 bases and J by 0 bases, with 11 bases between them. CDR3 coding DNA: TGTGCCAGCAGCCAGGACACCAACTCCTACAATGAGCAGTTCTTC. Its protein product is CASSQDTNSYNEQFF.

A few counts support this clonotype. This sequence joins TRBV19 and TRBJ1-4; TRBD1 matches 11 bases. The trim removed 5 bases at V and 2 bases at J, leaving 4 bases unmatched. The CDR3 is 16 residues long. Germline V gene sequence: CDR1 LNHDA, CDR2 SQIVND (reference sequence). The DNA for the CDR3 is TGTGCCAGTAGTTCCTGGACAGGGGGCACTAATGAAAAACTGTTTTTT. Protein sequence: CASSSWTGGTNEKLFF.

The genes are TRBV9 and TRBJ1-2; 9 bases fit TRBD1. The CDR3 spans 16 residues. The ends lost 4 bases at V and 0 bases at J; junction bases unmatched: 7. The germline V gene has CDR1 SGDLS and CDR2 YYNGEE. CDR3 sequence reads: CASSHGQGIANYGYTF. Here the CDR3 DNA reads TGTGCCAGCAGCCACGGACAGGGGATAGCTAACTATGGCTACACCTTC.

The gene calls are TRBV6-5 and TRBJ1-3; D is ambiguous. The germline V gene has CDR1 MNHEY and CDR2 SVGAGI. Deletions cut 0 bases from V and 0 bases from J, with 9 bases between. The CDR3 totals 16 residues. The DNA for the CDR3 is TGTGCCAGCAGTTACTCGGCTGAGGCCTCTGGAAACACCATATATTTT. Protein sequence: CASSYSAEASGNTIYF.

The table lists this clonotype with many counts. The CDR3 DNA reads as TGTGCCAGCAGCTTTGGGGGCGCGCAGCCCCAGCATTTT. Translating gives CASSFGGAQPQHF. The chain links TRBV7-2 to TRBJ1-5; a possible D gene is TRBD1 (6 bases). Trimming left V 3 bases short and J 7 bases short, with 10 bases between. In germline, CDR1 is SGHTA, CDR2 FQGNSA. This CDR3 is 13 amino acids long.

The chain couples TRBV7-3 to TRBJ1-3, with D possibly TRBD1 on 5 matching bases. The CDR3 has 14 residues. Trimming cost V 5 bases and J 1 base, with 9 bases left between them. From germline, CDR1 is SGHTA and CDR2 FQGTGA. CDR3 amino acids: CASSPGVSGNTIYF. CDR3 sequence (DNA): TGTGCCAGCAGCCCGGGGGTGTCTGGAAACACCATATATTTT. The variable domain in full, completed from reference TRBV7-3 and TRBJ1-3, reads GAGVSQTPSNKVTEKGKYVELRCDPISGHTALYWYRQSLGQGPEFLIYFQGTGAADDSGLPNDRFFAVRPEGSVSTLKIQRTERGDSAVYLCASSPGVSGNTIYFGEGSWLTVV.

This clonotype has ten or more counts. The V call is TRBV5-1, the J call TRBJ2-4; D possibly uses TRBD1 or TRBD2 (5 bases each). V lost 0 bases, J lost 0 bases, and 13 bases lay in between. The CDR3 is 17 residues long. The germline V gene has CDR1 SGHRS and CDR2 YFSETQ. CDR3 DNA sequence: TGCGCCAGCAGCTTGGACGGGGCGCCCGTAGCCAAAAACATTCAGTACTTC. This gives the protein CASSLDGAPVAKNIQYF.

This clonotype was seen at least ten times. The chain has TRBV5-1 and TRBJ2-1, with D tentatively TRBD2 (5 bases). CDR3 length equals 14 residues. Germline loops: CDR1 SGHRS, CDR2 YFSETQ. V lost 2 bases and J lost 10, with 16 bases in between. CDR3 amino acids: CASSLGLVLEEQFF. For the CDR3, the DNA is TGCGCCAGCAGCTTAGGGCTAGTACTAGAAGAGCAGTTCTTC.

This clonotype appeared a few times. The chain has TRBV2 and TRBJ2-2; a possible D gene is TRBD2 (6 bases). Trimming cost V 8 bases and J 6 bases, with 7 bases left between them. CDR1 SNHLY and CDR2 FYNNEI come from the germline V gene. This CDR3 is 11 amino acids long. The CDR3 protein is CASGGAGELFF. The CDR3 coding sequence is TGTGCCAGCGGAGGGGCCGGGGAGCTGTTTTTT. The full variable domain, completed using reference TRBV2 and TRBJ2-2, is EPEVTQTPSHQVTQMGQEVILRCVPISNHLYFYWYRQILGQKVEFLVSFYNNEISEKSEIFDDQFSVERPDGSNFTLKIRSTKLEDSAMYFCASGGAGELFFGEGSRLTVL.

This clonotype has just a few counts. The V gene is TRBV6-5, the J gene TRBJ1-3; D is unresolved. V was shortened by 4 bases and J by 0 bases, with 13 bases between the two germline ends. The CDR3 spans 16 residues. Germline assignment: CDR1 MNHEY and CDR2 SVGAGI. The CDR3: CASSFLSKLSGNTIYF. CDR3 bases: TGTGCCAGCAGTTTCCTATCCAAGCTCTCTGGAAACACCATATATTTT.

This clonotype has more than one count but fewer than ten. The rearrangement links TRBV7-3 to TRBJ1-2; possible D gene TRBD1, 5 bases. The CDR3 has 15 amino acids. V shed 1 base and J shed 2 bases, with 11 bases lying between them. Germline V gene data show CDR1 as SGHTA and CDR2 as FQGTGA. The CDR3 region is CASSLSGAGNYGYTF. DNA for the CDR3: TGTGCCAGCAGCTTAAGTGGGGCGGGCAACTATGGCTACACCTTC.

In this sample, this clonotype turned up a few times. The V gene is TRBV4-2, the J gene TRBJ2-1; D perhaps matches TRBD1 (7 bases). The V gene's germline CDR1 is LGHNA and CDR2 YNFKEQ. V dropped 0 bases and J dropped 5 bases, with 17 bases sitting between them. The CDR3 extends over 17 amino acids. The CDR3 sequence is CASSQDIGGTVHNEQFF. The DNA for the CDR3 is TGTGCCAGCAGCCAAGATATAGGGGGGACAGTGCACAATGAGCAGTTCTTC.

The rearrangement uses TRBV29-1 and TRBJ2-1; TRBD2 aligns across 11 bases. The CDR3 length is 14 residues. The trim removed 7 bases at V and 4 bases at J, leaving 6 bases unmatched. Per the germline V gene, CDR1 is SQVTM and CDR2 is ANQGSEA. The CDR3 nucleotides read TGCAGCGGTCGACTAGCGGGGATATACAATGAGCAGTTCTTC. Translation gives CSGRLAGIYNEQFF.

The chain links TRBV3-1 to TRBJ2-1, with D perhaps matching TRBD2 (6 bases). V lost 2 bases and J 6 bases, leaving 17 bases between the germline ends. The CDR3 is 16 residues long. Germline V gives CDR1 LGHDT, CDR2 YNNKEL (reference sequence). The CDR3 DNA sequence: TGTGCCAGCAGCCAAAGGGGCGGGGTTGGGAGCAATGAGCAGTTCTTC. Translated, it gives CASSQRGGVGSNEQFF.

This clonotype appeared many times. The gene calls are TRBV20-1 and TRBJ2-5; D remains ambiguous. CDR3 length equals 14 residues. V lost 0 bases, J lost 2 bases, and 10 bases lay in between. Germline assignment: CDR1 DFQATT and CDR2 SNEGSKA (reference sequence). CDR3 sequence reads: CSARELRLQETQYF. The CDR3 DNA reads as TGCAGTGCTAGAGAGCTCAGGCTTCAAGAGACCCAGTACTTC.

The rearrangement joins TRBV3-1 to TRBJ2-2, with 15 nucleotides matching TRBD2. The CDR3 consists of 18 residues. With 5 bases clipped from V and 0 bases from J, the junction kept 4 bases outside the gene matches. Germline V gene lookup returns CDR1 LGHDT and CDR2 YNNKEL (reference sequence). CDR3 bases: TGTGCCAGCAGCTTGGGACTAGCGGGGGGTCCGAACACCGGGGAGCTGTTTTTT. Amino acid sequence: CASSLGLAGGPNTGELFF.

The genes are TRBV30 and TRBJ2-3; 7 bases align to TRBD2. The CDR3 is 12 amino acids. Trimming cost V 3 bases and J 6 bases; bases outside gene matches: 3. Germline lookup yields CDR1 GTSNPN and CDR2 SVGIG (reference sequence). The CDR3 region is CAWSLRGDTQYF. In DNA form, the CDR3 reads TGTGCCTGGAGCCTGCGGGGGGATACGCAGTATTTT.

In this sample, this clonotype turned up many times. This chain connects TRBV4-3 to TRBJ2-3; TRBD1 is a possible D gene (6 bases). The CDR3 is 15 residues long. Looked up from germline, CDR1 is LGHNA and CDR2 is YSLEER. Trimming removed 8 bases from V and 2 bases from J, with 17 bases in between. The CDR3 DNA follows: TGCGCCAGCTCGCGCTTACAGGGATTCACAGATACGCAGTATTTT. Translation gives CASSRLQGFTDTQYF.

This clonotype was seen more than once but under ten times. V usage is TRBV5-1 and J usage is TRBJ2-5; maybe TRBD1 (6 bases). CDR3 length equals 17 residues. Looked up from germline, CDR1 is SGHRS and CDR2 is YFSETQ. Trimming shortened V by 0 bases and J by 0 bases, and 15 bases separated the two germline ends. Here the CDR3 DNA reads TGCGCCAGCAGCTTGGACAGGGTCCTAAGGGACCAAGAGACCCAGTACTTC. Its translation: CASSLDRVLRDQETQYF.

This clonotype was seen only a few times. V gene TRBV4-1 combines with J gene TRBJ2-7; D gene ambiguous. The CDR3 covers 15 residues. Per the germline V gene, CDR1 is MGHRA and CDR2 is YSYEKL. V was cut by 1 base and J by 0 bases, with 10 bases left in between. For the CDR3, the DNA is TGCGCCAGCAGCCAAGGAACAAGTAGCTCCTACGAGCAGTACGTC. It yields the protein CASSQGTSSSYEQYV.

V gene TRBV12-3 or TRBV12-4 combines with J gene TRBJ1-5; D is unresolved. V shed 1 base and J shed 6 bases, with 7 bases lying between them. The CDR3 totals 13 residues. Here the CDR3 reads CASSLGEGQPQHF. As DNA, the CDR3 is TGTGCCAGCAGTTTAGGGGAGGGTCAGCCCCAGCATTTT.

This chain uses TRBV5-1 with TRBJ2-1, with D possibly TRBD1 on 5 matching bases. V gave up 4 bases and J gave up 4 bases, with 21 bases separating them. Germline assignment: CDR1 SGHRS and CDR2 YFSETQ. This CDR3 spans 17 amino acids. CDR3: CASSPLGHLGMYNEQFF. The CDR3 bases are TGCGCCAGCAGCCCGTTGGGGCACCTGGGGATGTACAATGAGCAGTTCTTC.

The chain joins TRBV2 to TRBJ2-7, with a tentative D call TRBD1 (6 bases). Trimming took 8 bases from V and 4 from J, leaving 12 bases between them. The germline V gene encodes CDR1 SNHLY and CDR2 FYNNEI. The CDR3 is 12 residues long. CDR3 sequence (DNA): TGTGCCAGCGCCCCTCAGGGGTACGAGCAGTACGTC. Its protein product is CASAPQGYEQYV.

J is TRBJ2-5 and V is TRBV7-9; D is possibly TRBD1 (6 bases). The germline V and J ends were trimmed by 5 bases and 5 bases, with 21 bases remaining between them. The CDR3 runs 16 residues. Germline-derived CDR1 and CDR2 are SEHNR and FQNEAQ (reference sequence). CDR3 DNA sequence: TGTGCCAGCAGCCGACGGGACAACCTGCACGGGGAGACCCAGTACTTC. It specifies CASSRRDNLHGETQYF.